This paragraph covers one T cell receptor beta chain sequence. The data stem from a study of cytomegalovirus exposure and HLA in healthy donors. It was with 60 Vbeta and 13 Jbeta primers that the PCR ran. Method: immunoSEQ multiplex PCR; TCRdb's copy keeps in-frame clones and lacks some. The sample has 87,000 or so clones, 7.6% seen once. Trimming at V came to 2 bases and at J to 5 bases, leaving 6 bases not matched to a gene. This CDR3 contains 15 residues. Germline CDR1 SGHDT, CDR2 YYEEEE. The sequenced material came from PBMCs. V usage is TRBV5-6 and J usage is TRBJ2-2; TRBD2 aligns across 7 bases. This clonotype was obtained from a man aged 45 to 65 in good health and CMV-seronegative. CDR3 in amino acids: CASSFPGLRTGELFF. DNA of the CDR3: TGTGCCAGCAGCTTCCCGGGACTAAGGACCGGGGAGCTGTTTTTT.